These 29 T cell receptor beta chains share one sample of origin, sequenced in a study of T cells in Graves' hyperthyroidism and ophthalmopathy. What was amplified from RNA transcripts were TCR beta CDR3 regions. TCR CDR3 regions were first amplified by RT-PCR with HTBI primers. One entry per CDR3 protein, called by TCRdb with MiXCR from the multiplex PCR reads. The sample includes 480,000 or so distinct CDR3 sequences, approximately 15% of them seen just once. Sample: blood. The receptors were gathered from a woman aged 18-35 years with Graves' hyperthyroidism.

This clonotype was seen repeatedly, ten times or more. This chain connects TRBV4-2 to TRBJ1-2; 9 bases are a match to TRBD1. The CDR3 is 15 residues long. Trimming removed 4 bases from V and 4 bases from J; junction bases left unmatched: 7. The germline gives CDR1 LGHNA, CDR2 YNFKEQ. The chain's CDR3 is CASSPRGTGSYGYTF. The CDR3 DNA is TGTGCCAGCAGCCCTAGGGGGACAGGGTCCTATGGCTACACCTTC.

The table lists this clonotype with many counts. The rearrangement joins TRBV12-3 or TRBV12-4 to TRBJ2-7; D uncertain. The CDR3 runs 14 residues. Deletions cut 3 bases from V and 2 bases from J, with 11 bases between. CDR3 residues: CASSFEHLPYEQYF. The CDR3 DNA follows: TGTGCCAGCAGTTTTGAACATCTCCCCTACGAGCAGTACTTC.

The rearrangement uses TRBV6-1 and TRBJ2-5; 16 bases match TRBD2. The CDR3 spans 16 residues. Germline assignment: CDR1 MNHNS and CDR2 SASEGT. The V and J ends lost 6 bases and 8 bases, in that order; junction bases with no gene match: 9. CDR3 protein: CASSAGLAGGAGTQYF. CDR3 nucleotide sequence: TGTGCCAGCAGCGCGGGACTAGCGGGAGGGGCGGGCACCCAGTACTTC.

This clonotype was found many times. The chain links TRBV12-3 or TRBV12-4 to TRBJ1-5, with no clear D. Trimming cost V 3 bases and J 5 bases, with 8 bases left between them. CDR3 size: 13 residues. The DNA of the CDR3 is TGTGCCAGCAGTTTCTCCTACTATCAGCCCCAGCATTTT. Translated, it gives CASSFSYYQPQHF.

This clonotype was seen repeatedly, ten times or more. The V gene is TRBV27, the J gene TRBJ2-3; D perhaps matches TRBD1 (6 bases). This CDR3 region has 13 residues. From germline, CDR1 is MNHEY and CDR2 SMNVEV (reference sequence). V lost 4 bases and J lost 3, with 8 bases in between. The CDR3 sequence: CASSWQGTDTQYF. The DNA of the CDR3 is TGTGCCAGCAGTTGGCAGGGGACAGATACGCAGTATTTT.

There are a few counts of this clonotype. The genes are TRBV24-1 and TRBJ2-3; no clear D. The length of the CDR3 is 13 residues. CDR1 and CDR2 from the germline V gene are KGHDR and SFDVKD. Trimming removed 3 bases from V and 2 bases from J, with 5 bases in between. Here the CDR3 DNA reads TGTGCCACCAGTGATCCCGCCACAGATACGCAGTATTTT. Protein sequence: CATSDPATDTQYF.

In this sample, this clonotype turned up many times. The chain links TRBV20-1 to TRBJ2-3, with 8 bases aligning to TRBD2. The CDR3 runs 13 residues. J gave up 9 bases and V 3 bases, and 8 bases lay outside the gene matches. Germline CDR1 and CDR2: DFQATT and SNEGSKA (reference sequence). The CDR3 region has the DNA TGCAGTGCTAGCCTCTCAGCGGGAGAGACGCAGTATTTT. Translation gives CSASLSAGETQYF.

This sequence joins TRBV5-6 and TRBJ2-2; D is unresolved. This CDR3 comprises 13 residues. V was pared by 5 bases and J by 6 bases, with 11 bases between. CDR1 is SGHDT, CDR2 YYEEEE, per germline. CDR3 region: CASRHVTAGELFF. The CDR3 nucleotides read TGTGCCAGCAGGCATGTAACGGCCGGGGAGCTGTTTTTT.

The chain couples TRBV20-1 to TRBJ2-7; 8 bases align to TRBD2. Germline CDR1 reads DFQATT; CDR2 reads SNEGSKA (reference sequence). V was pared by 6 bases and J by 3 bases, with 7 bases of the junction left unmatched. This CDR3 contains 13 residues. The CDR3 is CSATRLASYEQYF. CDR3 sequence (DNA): TGCAGTGCAACTCGACTAGCGAGCTACGAGCAGTACTTC.

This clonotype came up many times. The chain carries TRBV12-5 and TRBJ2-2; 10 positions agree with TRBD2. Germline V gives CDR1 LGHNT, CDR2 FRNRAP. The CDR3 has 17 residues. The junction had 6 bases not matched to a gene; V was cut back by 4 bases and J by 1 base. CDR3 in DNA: TGTGCTAGTGGTTCCCCAGCGGGAGGGATGAACACCGGGGAGCTGTTTTTT. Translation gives CASGSPAGGMNTGELFF.

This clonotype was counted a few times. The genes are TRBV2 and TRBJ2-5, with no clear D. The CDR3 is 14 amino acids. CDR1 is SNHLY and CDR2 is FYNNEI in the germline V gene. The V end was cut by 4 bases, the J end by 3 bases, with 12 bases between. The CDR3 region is CASSARSREETQYF. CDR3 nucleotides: TGTGCCAGCAGTGCTCGGAGTAGGGAAGAGACCCAGTACTTC. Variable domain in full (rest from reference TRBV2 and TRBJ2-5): EPEVTQTPSHQVTQMGQEVILRCVPISNHLYFYWYRQILGQKVEFLVSFYNNEISEKSEIFDDQFSVERPDGSNFTLKIRSTKLEDSAMYFCASSARSREETQYFGPGTRLLVL.

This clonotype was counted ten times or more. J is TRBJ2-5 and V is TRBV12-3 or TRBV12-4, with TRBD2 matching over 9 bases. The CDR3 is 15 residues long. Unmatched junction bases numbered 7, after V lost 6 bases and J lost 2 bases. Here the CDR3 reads CASSLIAGVQETQYF. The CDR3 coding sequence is TGTGCCAGCAGCCTAATAGCGGGGGTACAAGAGACCCAGTACTTC.

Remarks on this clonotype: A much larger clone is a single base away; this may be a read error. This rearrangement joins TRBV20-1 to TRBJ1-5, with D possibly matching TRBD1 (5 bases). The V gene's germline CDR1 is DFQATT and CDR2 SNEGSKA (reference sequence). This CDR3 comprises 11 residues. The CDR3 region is CGAGGDQPQHF. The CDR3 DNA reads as TGCGGTGCGGGAGGGGATCAGCCCCAGCATTTT.

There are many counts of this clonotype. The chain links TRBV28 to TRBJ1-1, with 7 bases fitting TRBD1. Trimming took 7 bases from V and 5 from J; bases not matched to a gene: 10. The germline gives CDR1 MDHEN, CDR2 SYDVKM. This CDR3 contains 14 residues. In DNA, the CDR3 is TGTGCCAGCATTACCCAACAGGGGAGAACTGAAGCTTTCTTT. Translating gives CASITQQGRTEAFF.

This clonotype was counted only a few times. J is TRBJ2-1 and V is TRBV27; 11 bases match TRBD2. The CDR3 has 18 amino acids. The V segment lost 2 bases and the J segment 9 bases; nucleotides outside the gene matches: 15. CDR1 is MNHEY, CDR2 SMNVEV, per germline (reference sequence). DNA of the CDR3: TGTGCCAGCAGTTTAGCCCCCTTTAGCGGGAGGGCCGTGGGTGAGCAGTTCTTC. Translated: CASSLAPFSGRAVGEQFF.

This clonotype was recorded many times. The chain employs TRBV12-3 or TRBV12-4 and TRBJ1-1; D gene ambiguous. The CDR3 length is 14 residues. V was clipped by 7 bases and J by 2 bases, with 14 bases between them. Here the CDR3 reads CASILHYPNTEAFF. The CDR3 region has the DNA TGTGCCAGCATTTTGCATTACCCCAACACTGAAGCTTTCTTT.

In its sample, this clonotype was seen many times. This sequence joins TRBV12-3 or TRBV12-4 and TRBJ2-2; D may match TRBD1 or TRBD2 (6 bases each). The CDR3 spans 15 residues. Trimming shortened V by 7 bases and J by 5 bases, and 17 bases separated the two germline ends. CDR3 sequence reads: CASTPVGGGTGELFF. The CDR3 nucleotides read TGTGCCAGCACCCCCGTGGGGGGCGGAACCGGGGAGCTGTTTTTT.

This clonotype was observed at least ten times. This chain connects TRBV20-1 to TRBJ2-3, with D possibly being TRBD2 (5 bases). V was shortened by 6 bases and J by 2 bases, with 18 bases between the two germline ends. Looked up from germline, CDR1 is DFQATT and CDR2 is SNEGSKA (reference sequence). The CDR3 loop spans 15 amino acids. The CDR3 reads CSAAASRTFTDTQYF. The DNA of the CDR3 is TGCAGTGCCGCAGCCTCGCGGACTTTCACAGATACGCAGTATTTT.

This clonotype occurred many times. In DNA, the CDR3 is TGTGCCAGCAGCCAGGGGACAGGCACCGAGCAGTACGTC. This translates into CASSQGTGTEQYV. This chain uses TRBV6-1 with TRBJ2-7, with TRBD1 identical over 8 bases. The germline V gene has CDR1 MNHNS and CDR2 SASEGT. The CDR3 sequence is 13 residues long. Losses at the gene ends were 6 bases for V and 6 bases for J; bases not matched to a gene: 7.

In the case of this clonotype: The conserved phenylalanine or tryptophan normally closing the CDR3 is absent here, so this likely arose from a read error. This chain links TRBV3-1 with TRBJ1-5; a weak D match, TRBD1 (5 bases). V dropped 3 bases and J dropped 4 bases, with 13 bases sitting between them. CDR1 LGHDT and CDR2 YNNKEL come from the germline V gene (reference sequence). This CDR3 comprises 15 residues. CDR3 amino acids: CASSQGGTANQPQHS. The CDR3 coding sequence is TGTGCCAGCAGCCAGGGGGGGACGGCTAATCAGCCCCAGCATTCT.

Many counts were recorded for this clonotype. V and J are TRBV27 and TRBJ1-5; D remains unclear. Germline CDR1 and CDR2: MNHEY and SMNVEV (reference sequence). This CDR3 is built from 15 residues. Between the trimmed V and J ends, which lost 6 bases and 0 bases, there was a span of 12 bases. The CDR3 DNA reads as TGTGCCAGCAGCCCCGGCGGGCTTAGCAATCAGCCCCAGCATTTT. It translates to CASSPGGLSNQPQHF.

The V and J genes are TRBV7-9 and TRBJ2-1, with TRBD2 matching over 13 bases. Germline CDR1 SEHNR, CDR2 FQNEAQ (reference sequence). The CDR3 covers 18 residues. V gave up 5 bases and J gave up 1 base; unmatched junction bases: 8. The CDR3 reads CASSQSLGLAGSYNEQFF. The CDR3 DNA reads TGTGCCAGCAGCCAATCGCTGGGACTAGCGGGATCCTACAATGAGCAGTTCTTC.

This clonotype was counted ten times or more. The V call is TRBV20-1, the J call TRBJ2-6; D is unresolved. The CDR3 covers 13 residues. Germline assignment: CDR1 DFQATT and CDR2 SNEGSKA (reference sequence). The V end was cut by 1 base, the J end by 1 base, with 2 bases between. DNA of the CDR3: TGCAGTGCTAGAGTTTCTGGGGCCAACGTCCTGACTTTC. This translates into CSARVSGANVLTF.

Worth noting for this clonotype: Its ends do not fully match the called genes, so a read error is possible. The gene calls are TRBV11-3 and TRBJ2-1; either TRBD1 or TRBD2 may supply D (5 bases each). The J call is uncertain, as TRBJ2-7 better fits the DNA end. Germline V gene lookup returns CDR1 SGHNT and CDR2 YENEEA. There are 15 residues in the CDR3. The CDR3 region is CGSSLHEGPHNEQYF. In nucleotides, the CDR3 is TGTGGCAGCAGCTTGCACGAGGGACCTCACAATGAGCAGTACTTC.

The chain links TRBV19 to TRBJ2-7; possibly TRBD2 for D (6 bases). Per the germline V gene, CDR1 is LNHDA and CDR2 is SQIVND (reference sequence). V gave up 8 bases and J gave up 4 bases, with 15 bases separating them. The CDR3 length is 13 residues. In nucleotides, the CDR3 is TGTGCCAGTGGGCTCGGGGGTTTGTACGAGCAGTACTTC. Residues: CASGLGGLYEQYF.

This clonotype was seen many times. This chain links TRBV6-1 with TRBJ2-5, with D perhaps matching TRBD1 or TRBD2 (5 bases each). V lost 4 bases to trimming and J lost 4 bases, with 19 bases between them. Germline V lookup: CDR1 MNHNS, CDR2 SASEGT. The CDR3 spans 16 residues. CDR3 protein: CASSGIRQLRGETQYF. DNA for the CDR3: TGTGCCAGCAGTGGGATTCGACAGCTGAGGGGAGAGACCCAGTACTTC.

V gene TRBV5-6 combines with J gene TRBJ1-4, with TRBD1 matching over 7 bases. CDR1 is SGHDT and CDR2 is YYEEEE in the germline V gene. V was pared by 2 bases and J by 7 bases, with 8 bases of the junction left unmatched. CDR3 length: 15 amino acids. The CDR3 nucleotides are TGTGCCAGCAGCTTAGGAGGGGGCTGGGGTGAAAAACTGTTTTTT. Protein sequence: CASSLGGGWGEKLFF.

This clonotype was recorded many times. The CDR3 reads CASSIRLAGGPLNTQYF. The CDR3 DNA follows: TGCGCCAGCAGCATAAGACTAGCGGGAGGGCCGCTGAATACGCAGTATTTT. V gene TRBV5-1 combines with J gene TRBJ2-3; 14 bases are shared with TRBD2. Trimming at V came to 4 bases and at J to 7 bases, leaving 11 bases not matched to a gene. Germline lookup yields CDR1 SGHRS and CDR2 YFSETQ. The CDR3 runs 17 residues.

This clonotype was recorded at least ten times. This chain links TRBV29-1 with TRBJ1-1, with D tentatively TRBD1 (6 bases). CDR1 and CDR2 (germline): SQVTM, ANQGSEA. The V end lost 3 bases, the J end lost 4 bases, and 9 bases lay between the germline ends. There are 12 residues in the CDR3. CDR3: CSVDRGGTEAFF. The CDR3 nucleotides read TGCAGCGTTGATAGAGGGGGCACTGAAGCTTTCTTT.